This T cell receptor beta chain was observed in a study of breast tumors, draining lymph nodes, adjacent tissues. Each CDR3 protein gets one entry after TCRdb re-called the multiplex PCR reads with MiXCR. The data hold roughly 260,000 distinct CDR3 sequences, with over 30% observed a single time. Samples came from axillary lymph nodes draining the breast cancer. There are many counts of this clonotype. Its antigen is still unknown. Study-wide results and caveats: Luminal-like breast cancer showed significantly higher tumor–nontumor repertoire similarity than basal-like. The lymph node origin of tumor T cells was framed as consistent with a hypothesis, not demonstrated. Tumors had less TCR diversity than lymph nodes, more than nontumor tissue. Findings are consistent with lymph node origin and intratumoral expansion of most tumor T cells.

Material: axillary lymph node tissue. The source of this sequence is a female donor with breast cancer. Some clones in this sample may be carry-over from other donors' samples.

DNA of the CDR3: TGCAGCGTTCAAACTAGCGGGACCGGGGAGCTGTTTTTT. Encoded protein: CSVQTSGTGELFF. The chain has TRBV29-1 and TRBJ2-2; 9 nucleotides line up with TRBD2. Germline lookup yields CDR1 SQVTM and CDR2 ANQGSEA. After removal of 5 bases from V and 5 bases from J, the junction contained 3 bases not matched to a gene. The CDR3 is 13 amino acids.